This TCR beta chain was captured in a study of T-cell memory formation after mild COVID-19. Findings and limits, study-wide: Pre-infection memory contained some responding clones, which suggested that cross-reactive memory had joined.

The V and J ends lost 4 bases and 3 bases respectively, with 12 bases between them. Germline CDR1 and CDR2: MNHNY and SVGAGI (reference sequence). This CDR3 comprises 14 residues. A word on this clonotype: No antigen is known for it.

TCRdb independently ran MiXCR on the 5' RACE reads; one entry per CDR3 protein. The sample has approximately 300,000 distinct CDR3 sequences, 15% to 20% seen once. The chain recombines TRBV6-6 with TRBJ1-1, with D possibly TRBD1 on 5 matching bases. Sequenced: PBMCs or a T cell subset sorted from them (not recorded which). The receptor comes from a man in his late teens or twenties who had mild COVID-19 (a few samples of this study predate the infection). Cell type and time point are not known. CDR3 in amino acids: CASSFVGGHTEAFF. CDR3 nucleotides: TGTGCCAGCAGTTTCGTCGGGGGTCACACTGAAGCTTTCTTT.